The source of this TCR beta chain is a study of blood T cells in healthy people across ages. This clonotype came up a few times. The authors ran a second PCR of roughly 6 to 12 cycles using a sample-barcoded 5' primer and a J-beta primer mix. A template-switch adaptor containing 12 random nucleotides labeled each cDNA molecule. Each CDR3 protein is one row after TCRdb ran MiXCR on the 5' RACE reads. The table records 750,000 to 950,000 distinct CDR3 sequences, roughly 25% of them present only once. These data are also associated with another study on T cells of mothers and their children. From that study: M1S, a second-PCR primer, added sample barcodes and 2-4 random nucleotides. Overlap in related mother-child pairs always slightly exceeded unrelated pairs, never significantly. There were no persistent microchimeric T cell clones detected.

The receptor was isolated from a boy younger than 18 in good health. Sequenced material: blood.

As DNA, the CDR3 is TGCGCCAGCGGCGCCCGGGACAGGGGTTTGGATACGCAGTATTTT. Translation gives CASGARDRGLDTQYF. This rearrangement joins TRBV5-1 to TRBJ2-3, with TRBD1 matching 10 bases. V shed 7 bases and J 6 bases; nucleotides not matched to a gene: 11. Germline V gene data show CDR1 as SGHRS and CDR2 as YFSETQ. This CDR3 has 15 residues.